A selection of T cell receptor beta chains follows, all from one sample in a study of shared clonotypes between healthy human individuals. Here immunoSEQ multiplex PCR was the method, and the copy in TCRdb shows in-frame clones only, minus some. The data show around 440,000 clones, with 75% to 80% seen just once and 12% held by the top ten. Sequenced sample: PBMCs. The origin of the receptors is a middle-aged woman in good health. Some clones in this sample may be carry-over from other donors' samples. CDR3s include the opening cysteine and the closing phenylalanine or tryptophan. Fields, in order: V gene, J gene, D gene, CDR3 protein. A D gene is named only where the DNA matches it firmly.

TRBV20-1	TRBJ2-7	-	CSAGGPYEQYF
TRBV18	TRBJ1-1	-	CASSAQDRNTEAFF
TRBV7-9	TRBJ1-1	-	CASSPEGRMNTEAFF
TRBV5-1	TRBJ1-1	-	CASRPRTENTEAFF
TRBV7-9	TRBJ2-1	TRBD2	CASTRTSPTYNEQFF
TRBV10-3	TRBJ2-1	-	CAISRWGQEYNEQFF
TRBV5-1	TRBJ2-1	TRBD2	CASSLDFGPGGNEQFF
TRBV19	-	TRBD1	CASSTPGQKYEQYF
TRBV5-3	TRBJ1-5	-	CARSLEQPQHF
TRBV5-4	TRBJ2-7	-	CASSLGGGQYSYEQYF
TRBV7-9	TRBJ2-2	TRBD2	CASSLTTTSGSDTGELFF
TRBV29-1	TRBJ1-1	TRBD1	CSTRDRGNTEAFF
TRBV29-1	TRBJ1-4	TRBD1	CSARQGGNEKLFF
TRBV7-2	TRBJ1-2	-	CASSLEGGDYGYTF
TRBV5-5	TRBJ2-3	-	CASSLARQADTQYF
TRBV30	TRBJ1-4	-	CAWSQLPAGGKLFF
TRBV18	TRBJ1-5	-	CASSPRTGNQPQHF
TRBV7-2	TRBJ2-2	TRBD2	CASSLGGGSGHTGELFF
TRBV5-1	TRBJ1-2	-	CASSPGQRGGYTF
TRBV27	TRBJ1-2	-	CASSSSPGTNYGYTF
TRBV7-8	TRBJ2-5	TRBD1	CASSEGTGIAETQYF
TRBV6-1	TRBJ1-5	TRBD1	CASSEGGRGYQPQHF
TRBV25-1	TRBJ1-2	-	CASSGQGYGYTF
TRBV5-1	TRBJ2-5	TRBD1	CASRRDRVDETQYF
TRBV19	TRBJ1-5	-	CASSGNTGYQPQHF
TRBV4-2	TRBJ1-1	-	CASSQGGPTEAFF
TRBV6-5	TRBJ1-5	-	CASSYRHQSNQPQHF
TRBV7-2	TRBJ1-2	TRBD1	CASSLEGGRDYGYTF
TRBV7-3	TRBJ2-3	-	CASSLGLLSSTDTQYF
TRBV7-3	TRBJ1-2	TRBD1	CASSAGQNYGYTF
TRBV28	TRBJ1-2	-	CASSRQGLNYGYTF
TRBV7-9	TRBJ2-4	-	CASSLPRVAKNIQYF
TRBV7-8	TRBJ1-2	TRBD1	CASSLSETGTYGYTF
TRBV18	TRBJ2-7	TRBD1	CASSPTRTGGTEQYF
TRBV28	TRBJ2-5	-	CASSSGRGVGWETQYF
TRBV2	TRBJ2-1	-	CASTRGLGVNEQFF
TRBV30	TRBJ1-3	TRBD1	CAWSTGQGGNTIYF
TRBV6-5	TRBJ2-1	TRBD2	CASSGGLAGDEQFF
TRBV11-1	TRBJ1-1	-	CASSFGLVNTEAFF
TRBV7-2	TRBJ2-3	-	CASSLGSGGASTDTQYF
TRBV30	TRBJ1-1	-	CSGNKNTEAFF
TRBV6-5	TRBJ2-1	TRBD2	CASSYGGSSYNEQFF
TRBV6-5	TRBJ2-1	-	CASSTKYNEQFF
TRBV19	TRBJ1-5	-	CASSIGRGLYF
TRBV30	TRBJ2-2	-	CASQDTGELFF
TRBV7-2	TRBJ2-1	TRBD2	CASSSYLAGPEQFF
TRBV21-1	TRBJ2-3	-	CASSFEGASTDTQYF
TRBV4-1	TRBJ2-2	-	CASSQVGFMVNGELFF
TRBV11-3	TRBJ2-1	-	CASSLFSYNEQFF
TRBV6-1	TRBJ2-7	TRBD1	CASRGDRYSYEQYF
TRBV6-6	TRBJ2-7	TRBD1	CAAIPGTGAYEQYF
TRBV18	TRBJ2-5	TRBD1	CASSFTGGKETQYF
TRBV6-1	TRBJ1-2	-	CASSVQGGFGYTF
TRBV7-9	TRBJ1-2	TRBD1	CASSRTGVRYGYTF
TRBV6-1	TRBJ2-1	-	CASSAWNEQFF
TRBV7-9	TRBJ2-2	-	CASSLRGRGNTGELFF
TRBV29-1	TRBJ2-2	-	CSVVPGQNTGELFF
TRBV18	TRBJ2-2	-	CASSPTLGSYTGELFF
TRBV7-2	TRBJ2-1	TRBD2	CASSFPSGRVNEQFF